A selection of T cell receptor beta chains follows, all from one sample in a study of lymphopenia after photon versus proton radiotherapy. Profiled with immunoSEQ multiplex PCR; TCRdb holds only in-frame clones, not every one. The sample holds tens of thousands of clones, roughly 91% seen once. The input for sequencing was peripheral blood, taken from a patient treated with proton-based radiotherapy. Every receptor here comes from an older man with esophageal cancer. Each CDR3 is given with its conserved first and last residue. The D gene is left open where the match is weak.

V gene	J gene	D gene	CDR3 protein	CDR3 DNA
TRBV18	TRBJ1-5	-	CASSSDRNQPQHF	TGTGCCAGCTCATCGGACAGAAATCAGCCCCAGCATTTT
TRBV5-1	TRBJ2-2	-	CASSLEGAGELFF	TGCGCCAGCAGCTTGGAGGGAGCCGGGGAGCTGTTTTTT
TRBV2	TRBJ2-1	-	CASSEGQSYYTEQFF	TGTGCCAGCAGTGAAGGACAGTCCTACTACACTGAGCAGTTCTTC
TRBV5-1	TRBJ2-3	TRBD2	CASYGLAGGTDTQYF	TGCGCCAGCTATGGACTAGCGGGGGGAACAGATACGCAGTATTTT
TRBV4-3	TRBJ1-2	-	CASSQDFRLPGSGYTF	TGCGCCAGCAGCCAAGATTTTCGACTACCAGGGAGTGGCTACACCTTC
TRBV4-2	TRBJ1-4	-	CASSQEGRRTGVEKLFF	TGTGCCAGCAGCCAAGAGGGGCGTCGAACTGGGGTTGAAAAACTGTTTTTT
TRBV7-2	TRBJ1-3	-	CASSQGPGNTIYF	TGTGCCAGCAGCCAGGGGCCCGGAAACACCATATATTTT
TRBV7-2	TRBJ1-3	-	CASSIIGGGNTIYF	TGTGCCAGCAGCATTATTGGAGGTGGAAACACCATATATTTT
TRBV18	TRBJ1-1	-	CASSPTGRSTEAFF	TGTGCCAGCTCACCAACAGGGAGGAGCACTGAAGCTTTCTTT
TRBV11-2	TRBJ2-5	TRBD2	CASSRPGGTQETQYF	TGTGCCAGCAGCCGACCCGGGGGGACTCAAGAGACCCAGTACTTC
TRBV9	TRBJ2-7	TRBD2	CASSAGPGGLYEQYF	TGTGCCAGCAGCGCCGGCCCGGGGGGGCTCTACGAGCAGTACTTC
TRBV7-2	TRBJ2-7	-	CASSLGSDKGYEQYF	TGTGCCAGCAGCTTAGGTTCGGACAAAGGCTACGAGCAGTACTTC
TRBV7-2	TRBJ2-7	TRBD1	CASSARQGAGYEQYF	TGTGCCAGCAGCGCCCGACAGGGGGCGGGGTACGAGCAGTACTTC
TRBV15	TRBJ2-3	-	CATSRVRWDTQYF	TGTGCCACCAGCAGAGTCCGATGGGATACGCAGTATTTT
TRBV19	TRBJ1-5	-	CASAGTGNQPQHF	TGTGCCAGCGCCGGGACGGGCAATCAGCCCCAGCATTTT
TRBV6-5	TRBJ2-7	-	CATQIQGLSYEQYF	TGTGCCACCCAAATCCAGGGACTCTCCTACGAGCAGTACTTC
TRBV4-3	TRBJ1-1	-	CASSQGGVSEAFF	TGCGCCAGCAGCCAAGGCGGGGTGTCTGAAGCTTTCTTT